Listed here is a single TCR beta chain. Its specificity is unknown. V shed 4 bases and J shed 1 base, with 11 bases lying between them. The CDR3 loop spans 15 amino acids. Germline CDR1 and CDR2: SNHLY and FYNNEI. Sequencing was performed with immunoSEQ multiplex PCR; in TCRdb, only in-frame clones are kept and a portion is missing. The data contain 5,000 to 8,000 clones, 60% to 85% of them seen just once; the ten biggest clones take up about 35%. The data were obtained in a study of PD-1 blockade in classical Hodgkin lymphoma. Study as a whole: Patients were infused with nivolumab 3 mg/kg every 2 weeks.

Study findings and constraints: Before treatment, complete responders showed about the same diversity as newly diagnosed patients. Initiation of nivolumab under 1 year after ASCT led to exclusion of patients. The CD4+ diversity rise by C4D1 was clearest in complete responders.

Each patient experienced a relapse that followed autologous stem cell transplantation, and brentuximab vedotin exposure varied. The specimen comprised peripheral blood mononuclear cells (PBMCs), sampled at baseline. The chain is built from TRBV2 and TRBJ1-5; D remains ambiguous. This TCR came from a human donor with classical Hodgkin lymphoma. Here the CDR3 DNA reads TGTGCCAGCAGTGCCCGGGCAGCAAGCAATCAGCCCCAGCATTTT. Protein sequence: CASSARAASNQPQHF. The complete variable domain, with remaining parts taken from reference TRBV2 and TRBJ1-5, reads EPEVTQTPSHQVTQMGQEVILRCVPISNHLYFYWYRQILGQKVEFLVSFYNNEISEKSEIFDDQFSVERPDGSNFTLKIRSTKLEDSAMYFCASSARAASNQPQHFGDGTRLSIL.